These T cell receptor beta chains were read from a single sample in a study of control samples from healthy donors and cancer patients. Data came from immunoSEQ multiplex PCR; TCRdb stores just in-frame clones and leaves some out. The sample lists fewer than 300,000 clones; around 79% were seen once. Sequenced: PBMCs. The receptors originated from a woman aged 60-75 years with lung cancer. Both conserved end residues are part of each CDR3. A D gene is named only where the DNA matches it firmly. Size is stated for part of the rows, as once, few or many counts, or as a class when the clone is expanded.

j_gene | d_gene | abundance | v_gene | CDR3nt | CDR3aa
TRBJ1-5 | NA | once | TRBV19 | TGTGCCAGTAGTTCTGGCGAGCCCCAGCATTTT | CASSSGEPQHF
TRBJ1-2 | TRBD1 | NA | TRBV6-5 | TGTGCCAGCAAGGGGGCTGTGGGGGCGGTAGGCGGCTACACCTTC | CASKGAVGAVGGYTF
TRBJ1-1 | TRBD1 | NA | TRBV10-3 | TGTGCCATCAGTGACCCGGGACAGTCGACTTTCTTT | CAISDPGQSTFF
TRBJ2-1 | NA | NA | TRBV7-2 | TGTGCCAGCAGCTTACTTGGAGGAGTGGGTTACAATGAGCAGTTCTTC | CASSLLGGVGYNEQFF
TRBJ1-2 | NA | NA | TRBV5-1 | TGCGCCAGCAGATTGGGGGTCAGTATAAGTTATGGCTACACCTTC | CASRLGVSISYGYTF
TRBJ2-1 | TRBD2 | NA | TRBV5-1 | TGCGCCAGCAGCTTTTGGGGTAGCGGGGGGGCCAATGAGCAGTTCTTC | CASSFWGSGGANEQFF
TRBJ2-7 | NA | NA | TRBV7-9 | TGTGCCAGCAGCGTAAACAGGGCCCACGAGCAGTACTTC | CASSVNRAHEQYF
TRBJ2-1 | NA | NA | TRBV7-2 | TGTGCCAGCAGCCCACCGTACCAGGGGGGGTACAATGAGCAGTTCTTC | CASSPPYQGGYNEQFF
TRBJ1-5 | NA | NA | TRBV10-2 | TGCGCCAGCAGGGGGGGGGACACCAATCAGCCCCAGCATTTT | CASRGGDTNQPQHF
TRBJ2-1 | TRBD1 | NA | TRBV6-5 | TGTGCCAGCAGTTACTTGGGGGACAGGGGACAACAGTTCTTC | CASSYLGDRGQQFF
TRBJ1-3 | NA | NA | TRBV19 | TGTGCCAGTAGTATAGATGGCTGGCGCTCTGGAAACACCATATATTTT | CASSIDGWRSGNTIYF
TRBJ1-5 | NA | NA | TRBV6-1 | TGTGCCAGCAGTGAAGGGGAGGGGGGCAATCAGCCCCAGCATTTT | CASSEGEGGNQPQHF
TRBJ1-3 | NA | once | TRBV5-5 | TGTGCCAGCAGCTTGCAACCTTTTATTGGAAACACCATATATTTT | CASSLQPFIGNTIYF
TRBJ2-4 | NA | NA | TRBV19 | TGTGCCAGTAGTATAGGGCAGGGCCGGGGAAACATTCAGTACTTC | CASSIGQGRGNIQYF
TRBJ1-5 | NA | NA | TRBV10-2 | TGCGCCAGCAGTGACTCAAGAATTCAGCCCCAGCATTTT | CASSDSRIQPQHF
TRBJ1-1 | NA | NA | TRBV7-2 | TGTGCCAGCAGCTTTGACAGGAGCACTGAAGCTTTCTTT | CASSFDRSTEAFF
TRBJ2-2 | TRBD2 | NA | TRBV3-1/TRBV3-2 | TGTGCCAGCAGCCAAGTAGCGGGATACACCGGGGAGCTGTTTTTT | CASSQVAGYTGELFF
TRBJ2-1 | NA | NA | TRBV11-3 | TGTGCCAGCAGCTTAGGCAACGGGGCGTCCAATGAGCAGTTCTTC | CASSLGNGASNEQFF
TRBJ1-3 | NA | NA | TRBV5-1 | TGCGCCAGCAGCTTGTCTGGGGCAGACTCTGGAAACACCATATATTTT | CASSLSGADSGNTIYF
TRBJ1-2 | TRBD1 | NA | TRBV5-1 | TGCGCCAGCAGCTTGGAGGTTACAGGGGATGGCTACACCTTC | CASSLEVTGDGYTF
TRBJ1-1 | NA | NA | TRBV18 | TGTGCCAGCTCACCTGGGGTGGGAAGCACTGAAGCTTTCTTT | CASSPGVGSTEAFF
TRBJ2-1 | NA | NA | TRBV9 | TGTGCCAGCAGCCCAGGCCCTGACGCTGAGCAGTTCTTC | CASSPGPDAEQFF
TRBJ2-7 | TRBD2 | NA | TRBV9 | TGTGCCAGCAGCTCAGGGACTAGCGGGAGGGACTTGGGAGAGCAGTACTTC | CASSSGTSGRDLGEQYF
TRBJ1-6 | NA | NA | TRBV3-1/TRBV3-2 | TGTGCCAGCAGCCCCGGGACGTATCCGAATTCACCCCTCCACTTT | CASSPGTYPNSPLHF
TRBJ2-7 | TRBD2 | NA | TRBV3-1/TRBV3-2 | TGTGCCAGCAGCCGAACGACTAGCGGGGGGGTCGAGCAGTACTTC | CASSRTTSGGVEQYF
TRBJ2-3 | TRBD1 | NA | TRBV12-3/TRBV12-4 | TGTGCCAGCAGTCCAGGGGGAGATACGCAGTATTTT | CASSPGGDTQYF
TRBJ2-2 | NA | NA | TRBV7-8 | TGTGCCAGCAGCTTAGTGGTGAGCTACACCGGGGAGCTGTTTTTT | CASSLVVSYTGELFF
TRBJ2-7 | TRBD1 | NA | TRBV19 | TGTGCCAGTAGCAGCGCCGGGACAGGGGCTCCCTACGAGCAGTACTTC | CASSSAGTGAPYEQYF
TRBJ1-1 | NA | NA | TRBV29-1 | TGCAGCGTTGAACAGGGTGTCACTGAAGCTTTCTTT | CSVEQGVTEAFF
TRBJ1-2 | NA | NA | TRBV28 | TGTGCCAGCACCTGGGGGGGGACGGTCGGCGAGGGTGGCTACACCTTC | CASTWGGTVGEGGYTF
TRBJ2-5 | TRBD1 | few | TRBV19 | TGTGCCAGTAGTATTGGGGACAGACTGCAAGAGACCCAGTACTTC | CASSIGDRLQETQYF
TRBJ2-6 | NA | NA | TRBV9 | TGTGCCAGCAGCGTAGCACCACTCGGAGGGGCCAACGTCCTGACTTTC | CASSVAPLGGANVLTF
TRBJ1-2 | TRBD1 | few | TRBV18 | TGTGCCAGCTCACAGGGACAGGGCTCGGGGTATGGCTACACCTTC | CASSQGQGSGYGYTF
TRBJ2-3 | NA | NA | TRBV5-4 | TGTGCCAGCAGCAGCAGGACTAGAGGGGGGAGATCTAGCACAGATACGCAGTATTTT | CASSSRTRGGRSSTDTQYF
TRBJ1-3 | NA | once | TRBV28 | TGTGCCAGCGATAATTGGGGGTCCGGAAACACCATATATTTT | CASDNWGSGNTIYF
TRBJ2-1 | TRBD1 | once | TRBV24-1 | TGTGCCACCAGTGATCCGGGGGCAGGGGGCGATGAGCAGTTCTTC | CATSDPGAGGDEQFF
TRBJ2-1 | TRBD2 | NA | TRBV19 | TGTGCCAGTAGTATGGCCGGGACTAGCGTTGAGCAGTTCTTC | CASSMAGTSVEQFF
TRBJ1-1 | NA | NA | TRBV7-2 | TGTGCCAGCAGCTTAAGATTTGAAGCTTTCTTT | CASSLRFEAFF
TRBJ2-7 | NA | NA | TRBV7-9 | TGTGCCAGCAGCTCCATCCTCGGCGAGCAGTACTTC | CASSSILGEQYF
TRBJ2-5 | NA | NA | TRBV28 | TGTGCCAGCACGCAGGGTCAAGAGACCCAGTACTTC | CASTQGQETQYF
TRBJ1-1 | NA | NA | TRBV3-1/TRBV3-2 | TGTGCCAGCAGCCAGGCCTCGGGGGAAGCTTTCTTT | CASSQASGEAFF
TRBJ2-3 | NA | NA | TRBV5-1 | TGCGCCAGCAGCTTACGACAGGTTTCGACAGATACGCAGTATTTT | CASSLRQVSTDTQYF
TRBJ1-6 | NA | few | TRBV11-2 | TGTGCCAGCAGCTTAATTCGGGGAGGGAATTCACCCCTCCACTTT | CASSLIRGGNSPLHF
TRBJ1-2 | TRBD1 | NA | TRBV20-1 | TGCAGTGCTAGTAGACAGGGCTATGGCTACACCTTC | CSASRQGYGYTF
TRBJ1-2 | NA | NA | TRBV21-1 | TGTGCCAGCAGCGCCAGGGGGCCGAGTGGCTACACCTTC | CASSARGPSGYTF
TRBJ1-2 | TRBD1 | NA | TRBV7-3 | TGTGCCAGCAGCTTAAATGGGGACAGGCCGGGGAGCTACACCTTC | CASSLNGDRPGSYTF
TRBJ1-2 | NA | NA | TRBV5-1 | TGCGCCAGCAGCTTGGGGACGGAATCTAACTGTGGCTACACCTTC | CASSLGTESNCGYTF
TRBJ2-1 | TRBD2 | NA | TRBV7-2 | TGTGCCAGCAGCTTAGCCCCGCTGACCCGACTAGCGAGCTCCTACAATGAGCAGTTCTTC | CASSLAPLTRLASSYNEQFF
TRBJ1-2 | NA | NA | TRBV11-1 | TGTGCCAGCAGCTTAGCGTCGGCAGACTCCTATGGCTACACCTTC | CASSLASADSYGYTF
TRBJ1-4 | NA | few | TRBV7-9 | TGTGCCAGCAGCTTCGGGCCAAATGAAAAACTGTTTTTT | CASSFGPNEKLFF
TRBJ2-2 | NA | NA | TRBV10-3 | TGTGCCATCAGTGAGTCTCAGAACACCGGGGAGCTGTTTTTT | CAISESQNTGELFF
TRBJ2-7 | TRBD1 | NA | TRBV6-5 | TGTGCCAGCAAAAAAACTACCGGGACAGGGGGTGAGCAGTACTTC | CASKKTTGTGGEQYF
TRBJ2-1 | NA | NA | TRBV3-1/TRBV3-2 | TGTGCCAGCAGCCCAAACCCCGGGGACTACAATGAGCAGTTCTTC | CASSPNPGDYNEQFF
TRBJ2-7 | NA | NA | TRBV7-8 | TGTGCCAGCAGCGGGCCATCCTACGAGCAGTACTTC | CASSGPSYEQYF
TRBJ1-1 | NA | NA | TRBV18 | TGTGCCAGCTCACCACCGACAGGTTGGACTGAAGCTTTCTTT | CASSPPTGWTEAFF
TRBJ2-1 | TRBD2 | few | TRBV7-8 | TGTGCCAGCAGCTCCCTTCGGGAGGGAGGCAATGAGCAGTTCTTC | CASSSLREGGNEQFF
TRBJ2-2 | NA | NA | TRBV4-1 | TGCGCCAGCTCACAAAGGGGGGAAGCGAACACCGGGGAGCTGTTTTTT | CASSQRGEANTGELFF